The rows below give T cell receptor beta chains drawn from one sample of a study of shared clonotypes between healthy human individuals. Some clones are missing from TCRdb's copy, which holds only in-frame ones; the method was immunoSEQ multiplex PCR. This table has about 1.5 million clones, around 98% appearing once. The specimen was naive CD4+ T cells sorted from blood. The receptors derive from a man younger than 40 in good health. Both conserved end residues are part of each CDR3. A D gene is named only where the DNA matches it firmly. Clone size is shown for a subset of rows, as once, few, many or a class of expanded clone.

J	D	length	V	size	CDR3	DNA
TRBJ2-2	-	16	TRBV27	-	CASSYLPLSNTGELFF	TGTGCCAGCAGTTATCTCCCTTTATCGAACACCGGGGAGCTGTTTTTT
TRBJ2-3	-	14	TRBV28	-	CASVRGSGTDTQYF	TGTGCCAGCGTACGAGGGAGCGGCACAGATACGCAGTATTTT
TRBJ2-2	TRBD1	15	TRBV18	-	CASSPRTGGTGELFF	TGTGCCAGCTCACCTCGGACAGGGGGCACCGGGGAGCTGTTTTTT
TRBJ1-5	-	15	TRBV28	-	CASSNTPQPNQPQHF	TGTGCCAGCAGCAATACTCCCCAGCCCAATCAGCCCCAGCATTTT
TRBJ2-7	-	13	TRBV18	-	CASSPRGSFEQYF	TGTGCCAGCTCACCACGGGGTTCCTTCGAGCAGTACTTC
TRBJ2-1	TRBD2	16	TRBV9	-	CASSFTGTSRGNEQFF	TGTGCCAGCAGCTTTACCGGGACTAGCAGGGGCAATGAGCAGTTCTTC
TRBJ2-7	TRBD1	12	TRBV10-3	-	CAIRTGEYEQYF	TGTGCCATCAGGACAGGGGAGTACGAGCAGTACTTC
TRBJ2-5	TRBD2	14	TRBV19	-	CASSGTSIGETQYF	TGTGCCAGTAGCGGGACTAGCATCGGAGAGACCCAGTACTTC
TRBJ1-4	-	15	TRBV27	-	CASSFGDVYNEKLFF	TGTGCCAGCAGTTTCGGGGACGTTTATAATGAAAAACTGTTTTTT
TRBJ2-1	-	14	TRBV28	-	CASSPPHGLPEQFF	TGTGCCAGCAGCCCTCCTCACGGACTACCTGAGCAGTTCTTC
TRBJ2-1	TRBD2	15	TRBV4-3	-	CASSDGLAAPRRLFF	TGCGCCAGCAGCGATGGGCTAGCGGCCCCAAGGAGGCTGTTCTTC
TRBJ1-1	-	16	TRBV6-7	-	CASRLPRDTKNTEAFF	TGTGCCAGCAGACTCCCTAGGGACACCAAGAACACTGAAGCTTTCTTT
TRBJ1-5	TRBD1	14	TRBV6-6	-	CASTGGGIGQPQHF	TGTGCCAGCACAGGGGGGGGGATTGGTCAGCCCCAGCATTTT
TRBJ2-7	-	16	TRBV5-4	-	CASSLTGRTPSYEQYF	TGTGCCAGCAGCTTGACGGGGCGGACCCCCTCCTACGAGCAGTACTTC
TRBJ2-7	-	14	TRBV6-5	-	CASSNLDRSYEQYF	TGTGCCAGCAGTAACCTCGACAGATCCTACGAGCAGTACTTC
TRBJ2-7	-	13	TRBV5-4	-	CASSLPLTDEQYF	TGTGCCAGCAGCCTGCCCCTAACGGACGAGCAGTACTTC
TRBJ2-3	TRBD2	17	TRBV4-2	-	CASSQDLAGKMADTQYF	TGTGCCAGCAGCCAAGACTTAGCGGGAAAGATGGCAGATACGCAGTATTTT
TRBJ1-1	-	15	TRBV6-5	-	CASSYGGGAGTEAFF	TGTGCCAGCAGTTACGGTGGGGGGGCTGGCACTGAAGCTTTCTTT
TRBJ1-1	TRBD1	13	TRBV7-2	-	CASSLVWDRGAFF	TGTGCCAGCAGCTTAGTTTGGGACAGGGGGGCTTTCTTT
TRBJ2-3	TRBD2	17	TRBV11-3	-	CASSLGVAGGSTDTQYF	TGTGCCAGCAGCTTAGGTGTTGCGGGAGGTAGCACAGATACGCAGTATTTT
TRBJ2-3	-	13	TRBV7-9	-	CASREARADTQYF	TGTGCCAGCAGAGAGGCGAGGGCAGATACGCAGTATTTT
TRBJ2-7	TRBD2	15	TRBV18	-	CASSPTSGSSYEQYF	TGTGCCAGCTCACCGACTAGCGGATCCTCCTACGAGCAGTACTTC
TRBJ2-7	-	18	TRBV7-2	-	CASRQNSGPGGGGYEQYF	TGTGCCAGCAGGCAAAATAGCGGACCCGGAGGAGGTGGTTACGAGCAGTACTTC
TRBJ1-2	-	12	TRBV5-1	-	CASSRDMGLSTF	TGCGCCAGCAGTCGGGACATGGGGTTGTCTACCTTC
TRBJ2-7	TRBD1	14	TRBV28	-	CAIAHRGVRYEQYF	TGTGCTATTGCACACAGGGGTGTTAGGTACGAGCAGTACTTC
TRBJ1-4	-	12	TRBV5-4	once	CASSLGSEKLFF	TGTGCCAGCAGCTTGGGATCTGAAAAACTGTTTTTT
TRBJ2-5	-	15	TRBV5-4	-	CASSRDGDYQETQYF	TGTGCCAGCAGCAGGGACGGGGACTACCAAGAGACCCAGTACTTC
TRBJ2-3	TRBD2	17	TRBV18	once	CASSPNRLAGGTDTQYF	TGTGCCAGCTCACCCAACAGACTAGCGGGAGGCACAGATACGCAGTATTTT
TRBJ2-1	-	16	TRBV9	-	CASSVAPASSYNEQFF	TGTGCCAGCAGCGTAGCGCCGGCTAGCTCCTACAATGAGCAGTTCTTC
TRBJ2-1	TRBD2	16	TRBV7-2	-	CASSLVISGSFYEQFF	TGTGCCAGCAGCTTAGTAATTAGCGGGAGTTTCTATGAGCAGTTCTTC
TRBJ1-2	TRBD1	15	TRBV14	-	CASSQTGGPDYGYTF	TGTGCCAGCAGCCAGACAGGGGGTCCGGACTATGGCTACACCTTC
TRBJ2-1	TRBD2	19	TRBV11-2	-	CASSPWSISGSWSYNEQFF	TGTGCCAGCAGCCCTTGGTCCATTAGCGGGAGTTGGTCCTACAATGAGCAGTTCTTC
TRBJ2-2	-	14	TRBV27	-	CASRRQVSGGELFF	TGTGCCAGCAGACGACAGGTATCTGGCGGGGAGCTGTTTTTT
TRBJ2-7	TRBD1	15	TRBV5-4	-	CASSQDRAPSYEQYF	TGTGCCAGCAGCCAGGACAGGGCTCCATCCTACGAGCAGTACTTC
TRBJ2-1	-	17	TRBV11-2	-	CASSPLPWTARGYEQFF	TGTGCCAGCAGCCCACTACCCTGGACAGCCCGGGGTTATGAGCAGTTCTTC
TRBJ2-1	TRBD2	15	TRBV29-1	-	CSVGRLAGGPNEQFF	TGCAGCGTTGGTAGACTAGCGGGAGGGCCGAATGAGCAGTTCTTC
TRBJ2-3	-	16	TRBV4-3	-	CASSQALGRSTDTQYF	TGCGCCAGCAGCCAGGCTCTTGGAAGGAGCACAGATACGCAGTATTTT
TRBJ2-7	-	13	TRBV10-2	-	CASGSRETGEQYF	TGCGCCAGCGGGAGCAGGGAAACGGGGGAGCAGTACTTC
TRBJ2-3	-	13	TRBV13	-	CASSLVGANTQYF	TGTGCCAGCAGCTTAGTCGGGGCGAATACGCAGTATTTT
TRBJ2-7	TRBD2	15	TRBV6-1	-	CASSEDLAALSEEYF	TGTGCCAGCAGTGAAGACCTAGCGGCCCTGAGCGAGGAGTACTTC
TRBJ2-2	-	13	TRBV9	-	CASSVDLTGELFF	TGTGCCAGCAGCGTAGACCTCACCGGGGAGCTGTTTTTT
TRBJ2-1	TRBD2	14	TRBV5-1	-	CASSLVSGSNEQFF	TGCGCCAGCAGCTTGGTTAGCGGGAGCAATGAGCAGTTCTTC
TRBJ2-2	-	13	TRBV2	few	CASRGLNTGELFF	TGTGCCAGCAGGGGGCTAAACACCGGGGAGCTGTTTTTT
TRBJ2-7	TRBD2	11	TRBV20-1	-	CSARDIGEGTF	TGCAGTGCTAGAGATATCGGGGAGGGTACGTTC
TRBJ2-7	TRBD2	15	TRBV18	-	CASSPVTSGNYEQYF	TGTGCCAGCTCACCAGTGACTAGCGGGAACTACGAGCAGTACTTC
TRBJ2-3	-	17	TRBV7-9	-	CASSLGLAGSFTDTQYF	TGTGCCAGCAGCTTAGGATTGGCGGGGTCTTTCACAGATACGCAGTATTTT
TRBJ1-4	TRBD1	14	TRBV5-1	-	CASRATGVGEKLFF	TGCGCCAGCCGCGCGACAGGGGTTGGAGAAAAACTGTTTTTT
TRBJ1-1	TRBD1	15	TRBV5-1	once	CASSFRQGWGTEAFF	TGCGCCAGCAGCTTCCGACAGGGGTGGGGGACTGAAGCTTTCTTT
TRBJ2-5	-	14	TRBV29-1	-	CSVEGQGIKETQYF	TGCAGCGTTGAAGGTCAGGGGATAAAAGAGACCCAGTACTTC
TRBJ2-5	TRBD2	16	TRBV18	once	CASSPPGLADEETQYF	TGTGCCAGCTCACCACCGGGGCTAGCGGATGAAGAGACCCAGTACTTC
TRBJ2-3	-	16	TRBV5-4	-	CASSSYGRSYTDTQYF	TGTGCCAGCAGCTCCTACGGACGGAGTTACACAGATACGCAGTATTTT
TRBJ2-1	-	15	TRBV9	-	CASSVAGAAAREQFF	TGTGCCAGCAGCGTAGCTGGGGCCGCGGCCAGGGAGCAGTTCTTC
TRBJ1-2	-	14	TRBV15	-	CATSGTAAGYGYTF	TGTGCCACCAGTGGGACGGCGGCTGGCTATGGCTACACCTTC
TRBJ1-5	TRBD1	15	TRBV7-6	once	CASSDNRGWNQPQHF	TGTGCCAGCAGCGATAACAGGGGGTGGAATCAGCCCCAGCATTTT
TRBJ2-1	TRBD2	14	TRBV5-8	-	CASRKRGSPGEQFF	TGTGCCAGCAGGAAGCGGGGGAGTCCAGGTGAGCAGTTCTTC
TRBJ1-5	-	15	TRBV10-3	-	CAISDQRGSYQPQHF	TGTGCCATCAGTGACCAGAGGGGGTCCTATCAGCCCCAGCATTTT